This is a list of T cell receptor beta chains from one sample in a study of blood T cell repertoires in COVID-19. Here immunoSEQ multiplex PCR was the method, and the copy in TCRdb shows in-frame clones only, minus some. The sample contains 150,000 to 200,000 clones, about 82% of which appear only once. The sample comprised peripheral blood. These receptors came from a woman aged 25 to 39 with acute or convalescent COVID-19. The CDR3 runs from the conserved cysteine through the conserved F or W. D genes are given only for firm matches. The size of a clone is reported for some rows only, either as once, few or many, or as a class for expanded clones.

abundance,j_gene,v_gene,d_gene,CDR3aa,CDR3nt
NA,TRBJ1-1,TRBV7-3,NA,CASSSTGNTEAFF,TGTGCCAGCAGTAGTACAGGGAACACTGAAGCTTTCTTT
NA,TRBJ1-6,TRBV6-6,TRBD1,CASSDRQGRRPLHF,TGTGCCAGCAGTGACAGACAGGGCAGAAGACCCCTCCACTTT
NA,TRBJ2-1,TRBV30,TRBD2,CAWRLAGGPSNEQFF,TGTGCCTGGAGGTTAGCGGGGGGGCCGAGCAATGAGCAGTTCTTC
once,TRBJ1-2,TRBV19,TRBD1,CASSEGQVELYGYTF,TGTGCCAGTAGTGAGGGACAGGTCGAGCTCTATGGCTACACCTTC
NA,TRBJ1-1,TRBV5-8,NA,CASSSFYRGNTEAFF,TGTGCCAGCAGCTCCTTTTATCGGGGGAACACTGAAGCTTTCTTT
NA,TRBJ2-5,TRBV5-4,NA,CASTPVGRQETQYF,TGTGCCAGCACTCCGGTGGGGCGCCAAGAGACCCAGTACTTC
NA,TRBJ2-1,TRBV27,TRBD2,CASSSGGNYNEQFF,TGTGCCAGCAGTAGCGGGGGGAATTACAATGAGCAGTTCTTC
few,TRBJ1-2,TRBV29-1,TRBD1,CSVPRDRDYFGYTF,TGCAGCGTACCAAGGGACAGGGACTACTTTGGCTACACCTTC
NA,TRBJ1-4,TRBV27,NA,CASSLLGRGEKLFF,TGTGCCAGCAGTCTACTGGGAAGGGGGGAAAAACTGTTTTTT
NA,TRBJ1-6,TRBV7-9,TRBD1,CASSYGTGHNSPLHF,TGTGCCAGCAGCTACGGGACAGGCCATAATTCACCCCTCCACTTT
NA,TRBJ2-5,TRBV7-8,TRBD2,CASSSLRGQPNLAGSAQYF,TGTGCCAGCAGCTCTTTACGGGGACAGCCAAATCTAGCGGGGTCTGCTCAGTACTTC
NA,TRBJ2-6,TRBV5-6,NA,CASKLSGANVLTF,TGTGCCAGCAAACTCTCTGGGGCCAACGTCCTGACTTTC
NA,TRBJ2-2,TRBV5-6,NA,CASSLDAQGRSGELFF,TGTGCCAGCAGCTTGGACGCACAGGGACGGTCCGGGGAGCTGTTTTTT
NA,TRBJ1-2,TRBV4-2,NA,CASSQGGSANYGYTF,TGTGCCAGCAGCCAAGGTGGCTCAGCTAACTATGGCTACACCTTC
NA,TRBJ1-2,TRBV28,TRBD1,CASNSWDRGLYTF,TGTGCCAGCAATTCCTGGGACAGGGGGTTGTACACCTTC
NA,TRBJ1-2,TRBV28,NA,CASITGGNNYGYTF,TGTGCCAGCATCACGGGGGGCAACAACTATGGCTACACCTTC
NA,TRBJ2-7,TRBV6-5,TRBD2,CASSYSGLAGGEQYF,TGTGCCAGCAGTTACTCAGGACTAGCGGGAGGCGAGCAGTACTTC
NA,TRBJ1-1,TRBV7-2,NA,CASSFGGAQGTFTEAFF,TGTGCCAGCAGCTTCGGGGGGGCGCAGGGGACCTTCACTGAAGCTTTCTTT
few,TRBJ1-2,TRBV6-5,NA,CASSGTGGYGYTF,TGTGCCAGCAGCGGGACTGGCGGCTATGGCTACACCTTC
NA,TRBJ2-5,TRBV6-2/TRBV6-3,NA,CASSATGNQETQYF,TGTGCCAGCAGCGCCACAGGAAATCAAGAGACCCAGTACTTC
NA,TRBJ1-1,TRBV12-5,TRBD1,CASGLALLPTGTVGGTEAFF,TGTGCTAGTGGTTTGGCCCTTCTTCCGACAGGGACGGTTGGTGGCACTGAAGCTTTCTTT
once,TRBJ1-2,TRBV27,TRBD1,CASRIQGSNYGYTF,TGTGCCAGCCGAATACAGGGGTCTAACTATGGCTACACCTTC
once,TRBJ2-1,TRBV16,NA,CASSQSRLGEQFF,TGTGCCAGCAGCCAATCGAGGCTAGGAGAGCAGTTCTTC
NA,TRBJ1-2,TRBV18,NA,CASSPPTGYGYTF,TGTGCCAGCTCACCACCGACAGGCTATGGCTACACCTTC
NA,TRBJ2-7,TRBV14,TRBD2,CASSQWRGAFYEQYF,TGTGCCAGCAGCCAATGGCGGGGGGCTTTCTACGAGCAGTACTTC
NA,TRBJ1-2,TRBV29-1,NA,CSVHNRGRGDYGYTF,TGCAGCGTCCACAACAGAGGGCGGGGCGACTATGGCTACACCTTC
NA,TRBJ2-3,TRBV13,TRBD1,CASSFRQGTDTQYF,TGTGCCAGCAGTTTTCGACAGGGGACAGATACGCAGTATTTT
NA,TRBJ1-5,TRBV19,NA,CASTLSAGGVNQPQHF,TGTGCCAGTACCTTGAGCGCAGGAGGGGTCAATCAGCCCCAGCATTTT
NA,TRBJ1-1,TRBV30,NA,CALHRRANTEAFF,TGTGCCCTCCATAGGAGGGCGAACACTGAAGCTTTCTTT